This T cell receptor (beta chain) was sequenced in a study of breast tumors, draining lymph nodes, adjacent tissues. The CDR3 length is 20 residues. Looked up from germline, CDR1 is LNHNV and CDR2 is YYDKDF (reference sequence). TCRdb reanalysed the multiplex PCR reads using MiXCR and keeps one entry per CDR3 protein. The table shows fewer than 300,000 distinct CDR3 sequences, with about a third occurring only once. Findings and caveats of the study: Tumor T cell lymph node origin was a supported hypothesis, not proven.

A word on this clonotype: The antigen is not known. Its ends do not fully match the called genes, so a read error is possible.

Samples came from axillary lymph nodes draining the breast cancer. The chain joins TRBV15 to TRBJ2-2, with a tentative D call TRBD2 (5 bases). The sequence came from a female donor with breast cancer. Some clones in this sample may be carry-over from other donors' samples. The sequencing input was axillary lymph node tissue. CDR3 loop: CATSRDRYGVRTRSTGELFF. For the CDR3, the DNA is TGTGCCACCAGCAGAGATAGGTACGGAGTCCGAACCAGGAGCACCGGGGAGCTCTTTTTT. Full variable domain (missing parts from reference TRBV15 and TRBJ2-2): DAMVIQNPRYQVTQFGKPVTLSCSQTLNHNVMYWYQQKSSQAPKLLFHYYDKDFNNEADTPDNFQSRRPNTSFCFLDIRSPGLGDTAMYLCATSRDRYGVRTRSTGELFFGEGSRLTVL.